These 27 T cell receptor beta chains originate from one sample sequenced in a study of cytomegalovirus exposure and HLA in healthy donors. The PCR had 60 Vbeta and 13 Jbeta primers. The protocol was immunoSEQ multiplex PCR, while the TCRdb copy is restricted to in-frame clones and leaves out a portion. The data contain 180,000 or so clones, more than 70% of them singletons. The sequenced material came from PBMCs. The origin of the receptors is a woman aged 40-49 years in good health and CMV-seropositive.

The V gene is TRBV10-3, the J gene TRBJ1-2; TRBD1 matches 11 bases. This CDR3 is built from 15 residues. CDR1 and CDR2 from the germline V gene are ENHRY and SYGVKD. V trimming: 3 bases; J trimming: 2 bases; junction bases outside the gene matches: 2. The CDR3: CAISEGQGANYGYTF. In DNA form, the CDR3 reads TGTGCCATCAGTGAAGGACAGGGGGCCAACTATGGCTACACCTTC.

V gene TRBV2 combines with J gene TRBJ2-3, with D unclear. Germline-derived CDR1 and CDR2 are SNHLY and FYNNEI. This CDR3 is built from 12 residues. V lost 5 bases and J 4 bases, leaving 7 bases between the germline ends. The CDR3 is CASSYSADTQYF. CDR3 bases: TGTGCCAGCAGTTATAGTGCAGATACGCAGTATTTT.

The chain joins TRBV19 to TRBJ2-7; D gene uncertain. The V end was cut by 3 bases, the J end by 4 bases, with 16 bases between. From germline, CDR1 is LNHDA and CDR2 SQIVND (reference sequence). This CDR3 has 15 amino acids. CDR3 region: CASSMPPSRPYEQYF. For the CDR3, the DNA is TGTGCCAGTAGTATGCCCCCTTCTAGGCCGTACGAGCAGTACTTC.

The V gene is TRBV6-5, the J gene TRBJ2-5; 11 bases are shared with TRBD1. The DNA end favors TRBJ2-7, so the J call may be wrong. The CDR3 runs 16 residues. Germline loops: CDR1 MNHEY, CDR2 SVGAGI. CDR3 protein: CASSYSFGTGGYEQYF. The CDR3 coding sequence is TGTGCCAGCAGTTACTCTTTCGGGACAGGGGGCTACGAGCAGTACTTC.

The gene calls are TRBV27 and TRBJ1-1; 8 positions agree with TRBD1. V gave up 6 bases and J gave up 1 base; unmatched junction bases: 7. The CDR3 sequence is 15 residues long. In germline, CDR1 is MNHEY, CDR2 SMNVEV (reference sequence). In nucleotides, the CDR3 is TGTGCCAGCAGGCTTGGACAGGGACAGAACACTGAAGCTTTCTTT. Amino acids: CASRLGQGQNTEAFF.

This rearrangement joins TRBV9 to TRBJ1-2; the match to TRBD1 covers 8 bases. The CDR3 covers 14 residues. Germline V gene lookup returns CDR1 SGDLS and CDR2 YYNGEE. The J segment lost 4 bases and the V segment lost 3 bases, leaving 5 bases of the junction unmatched. CDR3 protein: CASSARTGTYGYTF. Here the CDR3 DNA reads TGTGCCAGCAGCGCGAGGACAGGGACCTATGGCTACACCTTC.

This clone appeared a single time. The chain uses TRBV28 and TRBJ1-4, with TRBD1 matching 9 bases. This CDR3 has 15 amino acids. CDR1 and CDR2 (germline): MDHEN, SYDVKM. V shed 2 bases, J shed 10 bases, and the junction held 8 bases outside the gene matches. Written as DNA, the CDR3 is TGTGCCAGCAGTTTAACAGGGGACAGGGTGGTAAAACTGTTTTTT. This gives the protein CASSLTGDRVVKLFF.

This clone has only a few counts. The V and J genes are TRBV6-5 and TRBJ1-1; TRBD1 might be the D (5 bases). Germline-derived CDR1 and CDR2 are MNHEY and SVGAGI. V shed 2 bases and J shed 6 bases, with 16 bases lying between them. This CDR3 has 15 residues. The CDR3 coding sequence is TGTGCCAGCAGTTACCGTGCACTCCGGGGGGCTGAAGCTTTCTTT. As protein: CASSYRALRGAEAFF.

This clone was detected once. The CDR3, as DNA: TGTGCCAGCAGGGCGGGACTAGCGGGAGAAAGGTACGAGCAGTACTTC. Its protein product is CASRAGLAGERYEQYF. The chain recombines TRBV5-4 with TRBJ2-7; 14 nucleotides line up with TRBD2. Germline V lookup: CDR1 SGHNT, CDR2 YYREEE (reference sequence). CDR3 length equals 16 residues. V shed 5 bases, J shed 4 bases, and the junction held 8 bases outside the gene matches.

The rearrangement uses TRBV27 and TRBJ1-2; possibly TRBD1 for D (6 bases). V shed 2 bases and J shed 5 bases, with 15 bases lying between them. Germline V gene data show CDR1 as MNHEY and CDR2 as SMNVEV (reference sequence). This CDR3 is built from 15 residues. CDR3 in amino acids: CASSLEGDGVYGYTF. For the CDR3, the DNA is TGTGCCAGCAGTTTAGAGGGGGATGGGGTATATGGCTACACCTTC.

The V call is TRBV28, the J call TRBJ2-1; 7 bases align to TRBD2. CDR3 length equals 14 residues. Per germline, CDR1 MDHEN and CDR2 SYDVKM. V lost 3 bases, J lost 10 bases, and 9 bases stayed unmatched. The CDR3, as DNA: TGTGCCAGCAGTTTTGTTCGGGCTAGCGGCGAGCAGTTCTTC. Translating it yields CASSFVRASGEQFF. The complete variable domain, with remaining parts taken from reference TRBV28 and TRBJ2-1, reads DVKVTQSSRYLVKRTGEKVFLECVQDMDHENMFWYRQDPGLGLRLIYFSYDVKMKEKGDIPEGYSVSREKKERFSLILESASTNQTSMYLCASSFVRASGEQFFGPGTRLTVL.

This clone showed up just a few times. The chain has TRBV2 and TRBJ1-2; the D is unclear. The ends were cut back, 6 bases at V and 5 bases at J, with 7 bases in the middle. Germline-derived CDR1 and CDR2 are SNHLY and FYNNEI. This CDR3 has 11 amino acids. The CDR3 DNA is TGTGCCAGCAGACAAATTTATGGCTACACCTTC. As protein: CASRQIYGYTF.

V gene TRBV19 combines with J gene TRBJ2-7; D uncertain. There are 15 residues in the CDR3. Trimming cost V 3 bases and J 2 bases, with 14 bases left between them. Germline CDR1 LNHDA, CDR2 SQIVND (reference sequence). CDR3 residues: CASSIDTSSPYEQYF. CDR3 sequence (DNA): TGTGCCAGTAGTATCGACACATCGAGCCCCTACGAGCAGTACTTC. The full variable domain, rest sourced from reference TRBV19 and TRBJ2-7, is DGGITQSPKYLFRKEGQNVTLSCEQNLNHDAMYWYRQDPGQGLRLIYYSQIVNDFQKGDIAEGYSVSREKKESFPLTVTSAQKNPTAFYLCASSIDTSSPYEQYFGPGTRLTVT.

The rearrangement uses TRBV9 and TRBJ2-7; TRBD1 agrees at 7 bases. The CDR3 spans 16 residues. V gave up 1 base and J gave up 0 bases; unmatched junction bases: 7. Germline V gives CDR1 SGDLS, CDR2 YYNGEE. This chain's CDR3 is CASSVQGTASSYEQYF. The DNA of the CDR3 is TGTGCCAGCAGCGTACAGGGGACAGCTAGCTCCTACGAGCAGTACTTC.

This chain connects TRBV28 to TRBJ1-1, with 8 bases that match TRBD1. The CDR3 covers 14 residues. V lost 6 bases to trimming and J lost 1 base; unmatched junction nucleotides: 4. CDR1 is MDHEN and CDR2 is SYDVKM in the germline V gene. In nucleotides, the CDR3 is TGTGCCAGCAGCCGACAGGGGACGAACACTGAAGCTTTCTTT. As protein: CASSRQGTNTEAFF.

The chain couples TRBV6-1 to TRBJ1-2, with TRBD1 matching 8 bases. J gave up 7 bases and V 6 bases, and 13 bases lay outside the gene matches. The CDR3 is 15 residues long. CDR1 and CDR2 (germline): MNHNS, SASEGT. DNA for the CDR3: TGTGCCAGCAGGCGGGAGGGCGGACAGGGCTTTGGCTACACCTTC. Translated, it gives CASRREGGQGFGYTF.

The J gene is TRBJ2-4, the V gene TRBV28; 12 bases are a match to TRBD2. The germline gives CDR1 MDHEN, CDR2 SYDVKM. The CDR3 is made up of 16 amino acids. V shed 1 base and J 4 bases; nucleotides not matched to a gene: 2. The CDR3 loop reads CASSLSTSGGKNIQYF. The CDR3 DNA reads as TGTGCCAGCAGTTTATCGACTAGCGGGGGAAAAAACATTCAGTACTTC.

The V call is TRBV28, the J call TRBJ1-2, with D possibly TRBD1 on 6 matching bases. This CDR3 region has 13 residues. From germline, CDR1 is MDHEN and CDR2 SYDVKM. The V and J ends lost 5 bases and 4 bases respectively, with 11 bases between them. As DNA, the CDR3 is TGTGCCAGCAGTACAGGGTTGGGCTATGGCTACACCTTC. Translated, it gives CASSTGLGYGYTF.

This chain links TRBV6-4 with TRBJ2-1; the match to TRBD1 covers 8 bases. Per the germline V gene, CDR1 is MRHNA and CDR2 is SNTAGT. Trimming removed 5 bases from V and 1 base from J; junction bases left unmatched: 4. The CDR3 consists of 15 residues. CDR3 DNA: TGTGCCAGCAGTCCACAGGGGGAGTCCTACAATGAGCAGTTCTTC. As protein: CASSPQGESYNEQFF.

The gene calls are TRBV27 and TRBJ2-7; TRBD1 matches 8 bases. This CDR3 is 11 amino acids long. Germline trimming cut 6 bases from V and 13 bases from J; bases unmatched to any gene: 8. Germline-derived CDR1 and CDR2 are MNHEY and SMNVEV (reference sequence). This chain's CDR3 is CASRSDRATYF. The CDR3 bases are TGTGCCAGCAGGTCGGACAGGGCGACCTACTTC.

The rearrangement uses TRBV29-1 and TRBJ2-1, with 11 bases identical to TRBD1. V dropped 6 bases and J dropped 3; count of bases not matched to a gene: 4. CDR1 and CDR2 (germline): SQVTM, ANQGSEA. This CDR3 contains 14 residues. CDR3 region: CSVDRGLYYNEQFF. The CDR3 region has the DNA TGCAGCGTGGACAGGGGGCTGTACTACAATGAGCAGTTCTTC.

The V gene is TRBV28, the J gene TRBJ1-2, with no clear D. Trimming took off 1 base at V and 5 bases at J, with 11 bases between the two ends. CDR3 length: 14 residues. Germline values: CDR1 MDHEN, CDR2 SYDVKM. The CDR3 DNA sequence: TGTGCCAGCAGTTTATCGGCGGGCGGGTATGGCTACACCTTC. It translates to CASSLSAGGYGYTF.

V is TRBV2 and J is TRBJ1-3; D is undetermined. This CDR3 comprises 14 residues. Germline V gives CDR1 SNHLY, CDR2 FYNNEI. Trimming left V 1 base short and J 0 bases short, with 4 bases between. CDR3 sequence reads: CASSEVSSGNTIYF. CDR3 coding DNA: TGTGCCAGCAGTGAAGTCAGCTCTGGAAACACCATATATTTT.

CDR3 amino acids: CASSVPWGDGNAEFNQPQHF. The CDR3 DNA follows: TGTGCCAGCAGCGTCCCGTGGGGGGACGGGAATGCTGAGTTCAATCAGCCCCAGCATTTT. This chain connects TRBV9 to TRBJ1-5; D is possibly TRBD1 (5 bases). In germline, CDR1 is SGDLS, CDR2 YYNGEE. CDR3 length: 20 residues. Trimming took 2 bases from V and 3 from J, leaving 27 bases between them.

This rearrangement joins TRBV28 to TRBJ1-1, with D perhaps matching TRBD1 (5 bases). Germline V CDR1 and CDR2: MDHEN, SYDVKM. This CDR3 spans 15 amino acids. The V end was cut by 2 bases, the J end by 0 bases, with 10 bases between. The chain's CDR3 is CASSLRGSMNTEAFF. Written as DNA, the CDR3 is TGTGCCAGCAGTTTAAGGGGCAGCATGAACACTGAAGCTTTCTTT.

This clone was seen just once. V usage is TRBV11-2 and J usage is TRBJ2-7, with TRBD2 matching 10 bases. The CDR3 loop spans 15 amino acids. J was trimmed by 4 bases and V by 2 bases; bases with no gene match: 5. The germline CDR1 and CDR2 sequences are SGHAT and FQNNGV. The CDR3 DNA reads TGTGCCAGCAGCTTAAGCACTAGCGGGGATTACGAGCAGTACTTC. Translated, it gives CASSLSTSGDYEQYF. Drawing the rest from reference TRBV11-2 and TRBJ2-7, the complete variable domain is EAGVAQSPRYKIIEKRQSVAFWCNPISGHATLYWYQQILGQGPKLLIQFQNNGVVDDSQLPKDRFSAERLKGVDSTLKIQPAKLEDSAVYLCASSLSTSGDYEQYFGPGTRLTVT.

J is TRBJ2-3 and V is TRBV2, with 13 bases fitting TRBD2. The CDR3 is made up of 17 amino acids. Germline V lookup: CDR1 SNHLY, CDR2 FYNNEI. The trim removed 1 base at V and 5 bases at J, leaving 6 bases unmatched. The CDR3 DNA reads TGTGCCAGCAGTGAAGACGGACTAGCGGGAGTAGAAGATACGCAGTATTTT. The encoded protein is CASSEDGLAGVEDTQYF. The whole variable domain, filled in from reference TRBV2 and TRBJ2-3, reads EPEVTQTPSHQVTQMGQEVILRCVPISNHLYFYWYRQILGQKVEFLVSFYNNEISEKSEIFDDQFSVERPDGSNFTLKIRSTKLEDSAMYFCASSEDGLAGVEDTQYFGPGTRLTVL.